The clone carrying this TCR beta chain was detected only a few times. As yet, its antigen is unknown. Sequence at one end of the junction differs from germline and may be a read error. Vbeta (60) and Jbeta (13) primers were used in the PCR. TCRdb keeps only in-frame clones here, not all; method: immunoSEQ multiplex PCR. Of 110,000 or so clones detected, under 85% appear once; the ten largest clones hold approximately 7.7%. Samples came from healthy bone marrow donors. The data are from a study of cytomegalovirus exposure and HLA in healthy donors. For the study at large: A prior analysis found 117 million unique TCR beta sequences from approximately 200 million T cells. Points from the study as a whole: From TCR beta sequences, most subjects' HLA-A and HLA-B alleles were reportedly predicted accurately.

This CDR3 contains 17 residues. Per the germline V gene, CDR1 is MRHNA and CDR2 is SNTAGT. Sequencing used PBMCs. The chain uses TRBV6-4 and TRBJ2-4, with D perhaps matching TRBD2 (5 bases). The TCR sequence derives from a woman aged 45 to 65 in good health and CMV-seropositive. CDR3 protein: CASSDSGLPLAKNSQYF. CDR3 DNA: TGTGCCAGCAGTGACTCCGGATTACCTCTAGCCAAAAACAGTCAGTACTTC.